The clone carrying this T cell receptor beta chain has a handful of counts. In the original processing: Scientists estimated how many nucleated cells there were by amplifying reference gene primers. Generated by immunoSEQ multiplex PCR, the TCRdb table keeps only in-frame clones and is missing some. For V, J and clone size, that table is used; D and trimming come from the DNA. Among under 55,000 clones listed, 70% to 85% were seen once. V was trimmed by 0 bases and J by 0 bases, leaving 8 bases between them. The length of the CDR3 is 15 residues. Germline V CDR1 and CDR2: SGDLS, YYNGEE. These data belong to a study of blood T cell repertoires in COVID-19. Study-wide background: Samples of COVID-19 (acute and convalescent) were obtained from the United States, Italy and Spain. The analysed material was cDNA or gDNA that came from T cells, B-cell-depleted T cells, or PBMCs.

The chain carries TRBV9 and TRBJ2-3; D possibly corresponds to TRBD2 (5 bases). This clonotype was obtained from a man between 65 and 80 years old with acute or convalescent COVID-19. Sequencing was performed on peripheral blood. CDR3 nucleotides: TGTGCCAGCAGCGTAGGTGGCGGGAGCACAGATACGCAGTATTTT. Amino acids: CASSVGGGSTDTQYF.